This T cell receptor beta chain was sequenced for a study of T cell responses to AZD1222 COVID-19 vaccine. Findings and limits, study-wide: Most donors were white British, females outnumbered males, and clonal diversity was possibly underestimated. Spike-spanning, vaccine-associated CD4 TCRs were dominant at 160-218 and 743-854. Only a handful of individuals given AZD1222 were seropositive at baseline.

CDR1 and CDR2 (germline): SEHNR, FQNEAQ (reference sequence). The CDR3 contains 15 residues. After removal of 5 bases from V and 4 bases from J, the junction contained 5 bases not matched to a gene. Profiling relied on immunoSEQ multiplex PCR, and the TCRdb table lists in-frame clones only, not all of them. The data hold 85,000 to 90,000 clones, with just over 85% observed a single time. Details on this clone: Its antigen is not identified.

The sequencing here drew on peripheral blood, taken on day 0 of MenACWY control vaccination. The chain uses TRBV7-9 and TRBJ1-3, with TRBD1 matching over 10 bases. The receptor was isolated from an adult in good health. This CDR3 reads CASSKTGGDGNTIYF. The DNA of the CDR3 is TGTGCCAGCAGCAAGACAGGGGGCGACGGAAACACCATATATTTT.